This is a list of T cell receptor beta chains from one sample in a study of T cell changes during pregnancy in multiple sclerosis. TCRdb's table, derived via immunoSEQ multiplex PCR, lists solely in-frame clones and lacks some. This table has tens of thousands of clones, approximately 91% appearing once. This sample comprised peripheral blood, obtained before pregnancy. The receptors derive from a female donor with multiple sclerosis, enrolled in a pregnancy study. The CDR3 runs from the conserved cysteine through the conserved F or W. A D gene is named only where the DNA matches it firmly. Rows give clone size only sometimes, using once, few, many, or a class for an expanded clone.

CDR3 protein	CDR3 DNA	D gene	clone size	CDR3 length	V gene	J gene
CASSQGEGNTEAFF	TGTGCCAGCAGCCAAGGGGAAGGGAACACTGAAGCTTTCTTT	-	-	14	TRBV5-8	TRBJ1-1
CASPGLAGGNTGELFF	TGTGCCAGCCCGGGACTAGCGGGAGGGAACACCGGGGAGCTGTTTTTT	TRBD2	-	16	TRBV7-9	TRBJ2-2
CASSRLAGGNYNEQFF	TGTGCCAGCTCGAGACTAGCGGGAGGTAACTACAATGAGCAGTTCTTC	TRBD2	once	16	TRBV27	TRBJ2-1
CASSPRTVQFGETQYF	TGTGCCAGCTCACCACGGACAGTTCAATTTGGAGAGACCCAGTACTTC	-	once	16	TRBV18	TRBJ2-5
CASSVGDTYNYGYTF	TGCGCCAGCAGCGTTGGGGACACGTATAACTATGGCTACACCTTC	-	-	15	TRBV5-1	TRBJ1-2
CASSPALWTGNYEQYF	TGTGCCAGCAGCCCTGCCCTTTGGACAGGTAACTACGAGCAGTACTTC	TRBD1	once	16	TRBV5-8	TRBJ2-7
CASSLGLATEVWSEQYF	TGTGCCAGCAGCTTAGGGCTAGCGACCGAGGTATGGTCCGAGCAGTACTTC	-	-	17	TRBV7-4	TRBJ2-7
CASSYKGGTYNEQFF	TGTGCCAGCAGTTACAAGGGGGGGACCTACAATGAGCAGTTCTTC	-	-	15	TRBV6-5	TRBJ2-1
CASTGGTLYEQYF	TGTGCCAGCACAGGGGGGACTCTATACGAGCAGTACTTC	-	-	13	TRBV2	TRBJ2-7
CASSYIAGPNTGELFF	TGTGCCAGCAGTTATATAGCGGGGCCGAACACCGGGGAGCTGTTTTTT	TRBD2	-	16	TRBV27	TRBJ2-2
CASSLIRASNEKLFF	TGTGCCAGCAGCTTAATTCGAGCTTCTAATGAAAAACTGTTTTTT	-	-	15	TRBV7-8	TRBJ1-4
CASSTWDRPRNGYTF	TGTGCCAGCAGCACCTGGGACAGACCCCGGAATGGCTACACCTTC	TRBD1	-	15	TRBV27	TRBJ1-2
CASSQRQADMNTEAFF	TGTGCCAGCAGCCAAAGACAGGCTGACATGAACACTGAAGCTTTCTTT	-	-	16	TRBV7-9	TRBJ1-1
CSARLVGEQYF	TGCAGTGCCCGCCTCGTCGGCGAGCAGTACTTC	-	-	11	TRBV20-1	TRBJ2-7
CASSAMGGRGANVLTF	TGCGCCAGCAGCGCCATGGGGGGGCGAGGGGCCAACGTCCTGACTTTC	-	-	16	TRBV5-1	TRBJ2-6
CASSVVWGDQETQYF	TGTGCCAGCAGTGTAGTCTGGGGGGACCAAGAGACCCAGTACTTC	-	few	15	TRBV6-1	TRBJ2-5
CASRPMTATDTQYF	TGTGCCAGCAGACCAATGACAGCCACAGATACGCAGTATTTT	-	-	14	TRBV6-5	TRBJ2-3
CASSLGGGIQETQYF	TGTGCCAGCAGCTTAGGGGGGGGGATCCAAGAGACCCAGTACTTC	TRBD2	-	15	TRBV7-2	TRBJ2-5
CAWGGSNQPQHF	TGTGCCTGGGGAGGGAGCAATCAGCCCCAGCATTTT	-	-	12	TRBV30	TRBJ1-5
CASSLEGQNYGYTF	TGTGCCAGCAGCTTAGAGGGGCAGAACTATGGCTACACCTTC	-	-	14	TRBV7-2	TRBJ1-2
CASRAVEQFF	TGTGCCAGCAGGGCTGTCGAGCAGTTCTTC	-	once	10	TRBV2	TRBJ2-1
CASSIVLWGVNTGELFF	TGTGCCAGTAGTATTGTCCTTTGGGGAGTTAACACCGGGGAGCTGTTTTTT	-	-	17	TRBV19	TRBJ2-2
CASFSLTGTGATGELFF	TGCGCCAGCTTTTCCCTTACCGGGACAGGGGCCACCGGGGAGCTGTTTTTT	TRBD1	-	17	TRBV10-2	TRBJ2-2
CASSPRTGIVGEQYF	TGTGCCAGTAGTCCTCGGACAGGGATTGTTGGCGAGCAGTACTTC	TRBD1	-	15	TRBV19	TRBJ2-7
CASRDRDNEQFF	TGTGCCAGTCGGGACAGAGACAATGAGCAGTTCTTC	TRBD1	-	12	TRBV19	TRBJ2-1
CASSPGGEETQYF	TGTGCCAGCAGCCCAGGGGGCGAAGAGACCCAGTACTTC	TRBD1	-	13	TRBV6-1	TRBJ2-5
CASSLGSGSYNSPLHF	TGTGCCAGCAGCTTAGGGTCGGGCTCCTATAATTCACCCCTCCACTTT	-	-	16	TRBV7-2	TRBJ1-6
CAWGDSNEKLFF	TGTGCCTGGGGGGACAGCAATGAAAAACTGTTTTTT	TRBD1	once	12	TRBV30	TRBJ1-4
CASSSGTGDTQYF	TGCGCCAGCAGCTCCGGGACAGGAGATACGCAGTATTTT	TRBD1	-	13	TRBV5-1	TRBJ2-3
CASSPPTGGAETQYF	TGTGCCAGCAGTCCTCCGACAGGGGGCGCCGAGACCCAGTACTTC	TRBD1	-	15	TRBV6-6	TRBJ2-5
CASSWGLEETQYF	TGTGCCAGCAGCTGGGGACTAGAAGAGACCCAGTACTTC	TRBD2	-	13	TRBV5-6	TRBJ2-5
CASSGDPGTPSYEQYF	TGTGCCAGCAGTGGGGACCCCGGGACTCCGTCCTACGAGCAGTACTTC	-	-	16	TRBV28	TRBJ2-7
CASSLMGQGNTEAFF	TGTGCCAGCAGCTTAATGGGACAGGGGAACACTGAAGCTTTCTTT	TRBD1	-	15	TRBV7-9	TRBJ1-1
CASRAQAAFDYGYTF	TGTGCCAGCAGGGCACAGGCCGCCTTTGACTATGGCTACACCTTC	-	few	15	TRBV2	TRBJ1-2
CATSRGMGRPQHF	TGTGCCACCTCCCGCGGGATGGGTCGGCCCCAGCATTTT	-	many	13	TRBV19	TRBJ1-5
CSGGLETQYF	TGCAGCGGCGGTTTGGAGACCCAGTACTTC	-	once	10	TRBV29-1	TRBJ2-5
CASREGQGNGYTF	TGTGCCAGCAGGGAGGGACAGGGGAATGGCTACACCTTC	TRBD1	-	13	TRBV28	TRBJ1-2
CSVGQGRATVNYGYTF	TGCAGCGTTGGTCAGGGCAGAGCCACCGTTAACTATGGCTACACCTTC	-	-	16	TRBV29-1	TRBJ1-2
CASRDRANYGYTF	TGTGCCAGTAGGGACAGGGCCAACTATGGCTACACCTTC	TRBD1	-	13	TRBV19	TRBJ1-2
CASSFKMGLAGGGDTQYF	TGTGCCAGCAGCTTTAAAATGGGACTAGCGGGGGGTGGAGATACGCAGTATTTT	TRBD2	-	18	TRBV7-3	TRBJ2-3
CSVLWLYEQYF	TGCAGCGTTCTGTGGCTCTACGAGCAGTACTTC	-	-	11	TRBV29-1	TRBJ2-7
CASTASGGGAGEQFF	TGTGCCAGCACCGCTAGCGGCGGGGGGGCCGGGGAGCAGTTCTTC	TRBD2	-	15	TRBV7-2	TRBJ2-1
CASSLKGLGSPYEQYF	TGTGCCAGCAGCTTAAAAGGGCTAGGGAGTCCCTACGAGCAGTACTTC	-	-	16	TRBV11-2	TRBJ2-7
CASTAGGGSETQYF	TGTGCCAGTACCGCGGGGGGGGGTAGTGAGACCCAGTACTTC	TRBD2	-	14	TRBV19	TRBJ2-5
CASSPLRDKGRYGYTF	TGTGCCAGTAGCCCACTCCGGGACAAGGGGCGCTATGGCTACACCTTC	-	-	16	TRBV19	TRBJ1-2
CASSPSLAYEQYF	TGTGCCAGCAGTCCCTCACTAGCCTACGAGCAGTACTTC	-	-	13	TRBV27	TRBJ2-7
CASSLYSGANVLTF	TGTGCCAGCAGTTTGTACTCTGGGGCCAACGTCCTGACTTTC	-	-	14	TRBV27	TRBJ2-6
CASGFPRQGISYNEQFF	TGCGCCAGCGGGTTTCCCCGACAGGGTATATCCTACAATGAGCAGTTCTTC	TRBD1	-	17	TRBV5-1	TRBJ2-1